This note documents a single T cell receptor (beta chain) sequence. Other DNA variants within this sample encode the same CDR3. Here immunoSEQ multiplex PCR was the method, and the copy in TCRdb shows in-frame clones only, minus some. There are about 19,000 clones in the sample; around 75% occur only once, and roughly 20% lies in the top ten. Stated treatment: randomized to nivolumab then ipilimumab (arm A) or the reverse (arm B). DNA-damaging chemotherapy had not been given to any patient beforehand. From thawed PBMCs, live CD3+CD8+ cells negative for CD19 and CD56 were sorted. This entry comes from a study of sequential checkpoint blockade in melanoma. Study at large: Arm A got nivolumab then ipilimumab; arm B the reverse, 1:1. After both sequences, patients received maintenance nivolumab.

Germline CDR1 reads SEHNR; CDR2 reads FQNEAQ (reference sequence). The V end lost 3 bases, the J end lost 1 base, and 13 bases lay between the germline ends. This CDR3 has 16 amino acids. The clonotype was recovered from a human donor with melanoma. The sequenced sample was CD8+ T cells sorted from blood (inferred from file names), obtained from a patient given nivolumab and ipilimumab in sequence. The chain employs TRBV7-9 and TRBJ2-1, with D possibly matching TRBD2 (7 bases). The CDR3 region has the DNA TGTGCCAGCAGCTTCGGGGGCGGGGGTTCCTACAATGAGCAGTTCTTC. It codes for CASSFGGGGSYNEQFF. The whole variable domain, filled in from reference TRBV7-9 and TRBJ2-1, reads DTGVSQNPRHKITKRGQNVTFRCDPISEHNRLYWYRQTLGQGPEFLTYFQNEAQLEKSRLLSDRFSAERPKGSFSTLEIQRTEQGDSAMYLCASSFGGGGSYNEQFFGPGTRLTVL.